This TCR beta chain was identified during a study of blood T cells in healthy people across ages. The second PCR ran roughly 6 to 12 cycles with a sample-barcoded 5' primer and J-beta primers. TCRdb used MiXCR to reprocess the 5' RACE reads, holding one entry per CDR3 protein. The profile shows hundreds of thousands of distinct CDR3 sequences, around 43% of them singletons. Regarding this clonotype: What it recognizes is unknown.

The donors, all healthy, were Caucasians living in Russia, aged roughly 6 to 95. Samples each yielded at least 5 micrograms of total RNA. Notes on the study in general: Estimates of diversity drawn from one million T cells were considered underestimates.

The CDR3 loop spans 16 amino acids. Germline V gene sequence: CDR1 MNHEY, CDR2 SVGEGT. Germline trimming cut 6 bases from V and 4 bases from J; bases unmatched to any gene: 9. The sequenced material came from blood. The source of this sequence is a man older than 75 in good health. V and J are TRBV6-2 or TRBV6-3 and TRBJ1-1; 12 nucleotides agree with TRBD1. CDR3 in DNA: TGTGCCAGCAGCCCCGGGACAGGGGGCGGTTTCACTGAAGCTTTCTTT. Its translation is CASSPGTGGGFTEAFF.